The rows below give T cell receptor beta chains drawn from one sample of a study of response to subunit inactivated influenza vaccine. TCRdb processed the RT-PCR reads anew with MiXCR; each CDR3 protein has one entry. Found here are about 570,000 distinct CDR3 sequences, roughly 10% of them singletons; the top ten hold around 9.6%. The sample was PBMCs from blood, taken on the day of vaccination. The receptors stem from a middle-aged man who received an inactivated influenza vaccine. Both conserved end residues are part of each CDR3. Each record gives: clone size, J gene, D gene, V gene, CDR3 protein, CDR3 DNA. The D gene is left open where the match is weak. Expanded clones get a size class; other rows say once, few or many, or leave the size out.

clone size: few
J gene: TRBJ2-7
D gene: .
V gene: TRBV12-3/TRBV12-4
CDR3 protein: CASASGRLSYEQYF
CDR3 DNA: TGTGCCAGCGCCTCTGGACGTCTATCCTACGAGCAGTACTTC

clone size: .
J gene: TRBJ1-5
D gene: .
V gene: TRBV7-2
CDR3 protein: CASSPHKNQPQHF
CDR3 DNA: TGTGCCAGCAGCCCTCACAAAAATCAGCCCCAGCATTTT

clone size: many
J gene: TRBJ2-7
D gene: .
V gene: TRBV5-1
CDR3 protein: CASSLGTENYEQYF
CDR3 DNA: TGCGCCAGCAGCTTGGGGACAGAAAACTACGAGCAGTACTTC

clone size: .
J gene: TRBJ2-7
D gene: .
V gene: TRBV7-2
CDR3 protein: CASSLVPTLSYEQYF
CDR3 DNA: TGTGCCAGCAGCTTAGTACCCACCCTCTCCTACGAGCAGTACTTC

clone size: many
J gene: TRBJ1-3
D gene: .
V gene: TRBV12-3/TRBV12-4
CDR3 protein: CASRNGNTIYF
CDR3 DNA: TGTGCCAGCCGTAATGGAAACACCATATATTTT

clone size: few
J gene: TRBJ2-7
D gene: .
V gene: TRBV5-5
CDR3 protein: CASSSYQEAEQYF
CDR3 DNA: TGTGCCAGCAGCTCTTATCAGGAGGCCGAGCAGTACTTC

clone size: few
J gene: TRBJ2-1
D gene: TRBD1
V gene: TRBV12-3/TRBV12-4
CDR3 protein: CASSLAIGQDNEQFF
CDR3 DNA: TGTGCCAGCAGTTTAGCTATAGGACAGGACAATGAGCAGTTCTTC

clone size: medium-sized
J gene: TRBJ2-5
D gene: .
V gene: TRBV7-2
CDR3 protein: CASSLDSQETQYF
CDR3 DNA: TGTGCCAGCAGCTTAGATTCTCAAGAGACCCAGTACTTC

clone size: .
J gene: TRBJ2-1
D gene: TRBD2
V gene: TRBV6-2/TRBV6-3
CDR3 protein: CASNRGSGSETRNEQFF
CDR3 DNA: TGTGCCAGCAACAGGGGTAGCGGGAGTGAAACGCGCAATGAGCAGTTCTTC

clone size: .
J gene: TRBJ1-1
D gene: TRBD1
V gene: TRBV6-1
CDR3 protein: CASRNYRGQTEAFF
CDR3 DNA: TGTGCCAGCCGCAATTACAGGGGGCAGACTGAAGCTTTCTTT